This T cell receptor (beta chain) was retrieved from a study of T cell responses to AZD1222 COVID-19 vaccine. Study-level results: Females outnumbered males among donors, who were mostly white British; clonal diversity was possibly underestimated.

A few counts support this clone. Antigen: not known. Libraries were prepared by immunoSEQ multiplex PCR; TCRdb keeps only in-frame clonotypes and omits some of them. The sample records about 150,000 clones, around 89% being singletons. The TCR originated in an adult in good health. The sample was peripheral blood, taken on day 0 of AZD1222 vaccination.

This chain's CDR3 is CASSLRTSVSGELFF. The CDR3 coding sequence is TGTGCCAGCAGCCTTCGGACTTCAGTTTCCGGGGAGCTGTTTTTT. The chain links TRBV3-1 (or the pseudogene TRBV3-2) to TRBJ2-2; TRBD2 might be the D (5 bases). Germline V gene data show CDR1 as LGHDT and CDR2 as YNNKEL (reference sequence). Between the trimmed V and J ends, which lost 4 bases and 6 bases, there was a span of 15 bases. The CDR3 has 15 residues.